The 24 T cell receptor beta chains below were found in one sample sequenced in a study of cytomegalovirus exposure and HLA in healthy donors. In the PCR, 60 Vbeta and 13 Jbeta primers were used. Assay: immunoSEQ multiplex PCR; the TCRdb copy retains only in-frame clones and omits some. The top ten hold roughly 2% of the sample, which has some 150,000 clones, around three quarters seen once. Sequenced: PBMCs. The receptors stem from a man aged 40-49 years in good health and CMV-seronegative.

V is TRBV5-4 and J is TRBJ2-1; 7 nucleotides align to TRBD2. Trimming cost V 0 bases and J 2 bases; bases outside gene matches: 5. Germline V gene lookup returns CDR1 SGHNT and CDR2 YYREEE (reference sequence). The CDR3 spans 16 residues. CDR3 region: CASSLGLADPYNEQFF. The CDR3 region has the DNA TGTGCCAGCAGCTTGGGTCTAGCGGACCCCTACAATGAGCAGTTCTTC.

V usage is TRBV11-2 and J usage is TRBJ2-1; perhaps TRBD1 as D (5 bases). CDR1 is SGHAT and CDR2 is FQNNGV in the germline V gene. V gave up 2 bases and J gave up 10 bases, with 24 bases separating them. CDR3 length equals 17 residues. The CDR3 DNA sequence: TGTGCCAGCAGCTTAAAGCGTGCCAGGGTCTCTACCCACGAGCAGTTCTTC. Its translation: CASSLKRARVSTHEQFF.

The chain links TRBV21-1 to TRBJ2-5; no check of the table's D call, TRBD1, against the DNA was made. TRBV21-1 is flagged as a pseudogene. The CDR3 consists of 18 residues. CDR3: CASSYMISGTAKQETQYF. The CDR3 DNA reads as TGTGCCAGCAGCTACATGATCTCCGGGACAGCGAAACAAGAGACCCAGTACTTC.

The V gene is TRBV4-1, the J gene TRBJ2-3; tentative D call: TRBD2 (6 bases). Germline values: CDR1 MGHRA, CDR2 YSYEKL. The CDR3 has 15 residues. The ends were cut back, 1 base at V and 5 bases at J, with 13 bases in the middle. CDR3: CASSQGDGSGDTQYF. In DNA, the CDR3 is TGCGCCAGCAGCCAAGGCGACGGGAGTGGAGATACGCAGTATTTT.

The chain uses TRBV7-2 and TRBJ2-5; D is undetermined. With 2 bases removed from V and 3 bases from J, the gap between germline ends came to 7 bases. The CDR3 sequence is 13 residues long. Germline loops: CDR1 SGHTA, CDR2 FQGNSA. This chain's CDR3 is CASSLIREETQYF. CDR3 coding DNA: TGTGCCAGCAGCTTAATAAGAGAAGAGACCCAGTACTTC.

This clone was observed a handful of times. CDR3 protein: CATGAGVGVEQYF. The DNA for the CDR3 is TGTGCTACAGGAGCGGGAGTGGGTGTCGAGCAGTATTTT. V and J are TRBV4-2 and TRBJ2-3; 8 bases are a match to TRBD2. Germline V gene data show CDR1 as LGHNA and CDR2 as YNFKEQ. The length of the CDR3 is 13 residues.

The DNA of the CDR3 is TGTGCCAGCAGTCGGGGGGCAGTAGAGACCCAGTACTTC. This gives the protein CASSRGAVETQYF. V and J are TRBV27 and TRBJ2-5; D is perhaps TRBD2 (7 bases). V gave up 5 bases and J gave up 4 bases, with 11 bases separating them. The CDR3 consists of 13 residues. Germline CDR1 reads MNHEY; CDR2 reads SMNVEV (reference sequence).

A single count supports this clone. The chain carries TRBV5-4 and TRBJ2-2; 9 nucleotides match TRBD1. The V gene's germline CDR1 is SGHNT and CDR2 YYREEE (reference sequence). The CDR3 contains 17 residues. Trimming took 3 bases from V and 6 from J; bases not matched to a gene: 12. The CDR3 DNA follows: TGTGCCAGCAGCTCGGGGACGGGACAGGGAAGATCCGGGGAGCTGTTTTTT. Translating gives CASSSGTGQGRSGELFF.

This sequence joins TRBV18 and TRBJ2-7, with 10 bases matching TRBD2. Germline V gene sequence: CDR1 KGHSH, CDR2 LQKENI. The CDR3 contains 14 residues. J was trimmed by 2 bases and V by 5 bases; bases with no gene match: 3. The CDR3, as DNA: TGTGCCAGCTCATACAGCGGGAGGGCCTACGAGCAGTACTTC. This gives the protein CASSYSGRAYEQYF.

The chain links TRBV5-1 to TRBJ2-7; possibly TRBD1 for D (6 bases). The germline V gene encodes CDR1 SGHRS and CDR2 YFSETQ. There are 13 residues in the CDR3. The germline V and J ends were trimmed by 4 bases and 3 bases, with 11 bases remaining between them. CDR3 coding DNA: TGCGCCAGCAGCCTGGACAGTCTCTACGAGCAGTACTTC. Protein product: CASSLDSLYEQYF.

This sequence joins TRBV27 and TRBJ2-7; perhaps TRBD1 as D (6 bases). Trimming took 3 bases from V and 1 from J, leaving 7 bases between them. CDR3 length: 13 amino acids. CDR1 is MNHEY and CDR2 is SMNVEV in the germline V gene (reference sequence). CDR3 DNA: TGTGCCAGCAGTTTCACAGGGTCCTACGAGCAGTACTTC. Encoded protein: CASSFTGSYEQYF.

This chain's CDR3 is CASSATRANNEQFF. CDR3 DNA sequence: TGTGCCAGCAGCGCCACGAGGGCTAACAATGAGCAGTTCTTC. This chain joins TRBV7-2 and TRBJ2-1; D perhaps matches TRBD2 (5 bases). Germline V gene data show CDR1 as SGHTA and CDR2 as FQGNSA. The V and J ends lost 5 bases and 5 bases respectively, with 13 bases between them. The CDR3 is 14 amino acids.

The chain couples TRBV28 to TRBJ2-5; 16 bases fit TRBD2. Germline V gene data show CDR1 as MDHEN and CDR2 as SYDVKM. This CDR3 has 18 amino acids. V trimming: 5 bases; J trimming: 4 bases; junction bases outside the gene matches: 10. The CDR3 DNA is TGTGCCAGCAGTCCGGGACTAGCGGGAGGGCCGGTAGGAGAGACCCAGTACTTC. Amino acid sequence: CASSPGLAGGPVGETQYF. Combining the CDR3 with reference TRBV28 and TRBJ2-5 gives the whole variable domain DVKVTQSSRYLVKRTGEKVFLECVQDMDHENMFWYRQDPGLGLRLIYFSYDVKMKEKGDIPEGYSVSREKKERFSLILESASTNQTSMYLCASSPGLAGGPVGETQYFGPGTRLLVL.

This chain uses TRBV18 with TRBJ1-1; 9 nucleotides line up with TRBD1. Unmatched junction bases numbered 4, after V lost 4 bases and J lost 1 base. The CDR3 contains 15 residues. Germline V lookup: CDR1 KGHSH, CDR2 LQKENI. The CDR3 nucleotides are TGTGCCAGCTCACTTGACAGGGGGGCGAACACTGAAGCTTTCTTT. As protein: CASSLDRGANTEAFF.

The chain carries TRBV5-1 and TRBJ2-4; TRBD1 is a possible D gene (6 bases). V was trimmed by 5 bases and J by 12 bases, leaving 27 bases between them. This CDR3 has 16 residues. From germline, CDR1 is SGHRS and CDR2 YFSETQ. CDR3 protein: CASRRTGSRGNDSQYF. The CDR3 DNA is TGCGCCAGCAGACGAACAGGGTCTCGGGGTAACGACAGTCAGTACTTC.

This clone was detected only a few times. The rearrangement uses TRBV6-6 and TRBJ2-4; 8 positions match TRBD1. Trimming took 7 bases from V and 3 from J; bases not matched to a gene: 11. Per the germline V gene, CDR1 is MNHNY and CDR2 is SVGAGI (reference sequence). The CDR3 covers 16 residues. The CDR3 reads CASMFRGRGGKNIQYF. DNA of the CDR3: TGTGCCAGCATGTTCAGGGGGCGCGGAGGCAAAAACATTCAGTACTTC.

The table lists this clone with a count of one. The chain uses TRBV14 and TRBJ2-1; D is perhaps TRBD2 (6 bases). This CDR3 has 13 residues. Germline values: CDR1 SGHDN, CDR2 FVKESK. Trimming took off 4 bases at V and 5 bases at J, with 9 bases between the two ends. The CDR3 nucleotides are TGTGCCAGCAGCCTGGGACTCAACAATGAGCAGTTCTTC. Translation: CASSLGLNNEQFF.

V usage is TRBV7-2 and J usage is TRBJ2-7, with D unclear. The length of the CDR3 is 13 residues. Germline V lookup: CDR1 SGHTA, CDR2 FQGNSA. V was trimmed by 1 base and J by 2 bases, leaving 6 bases between them. The CDR3 DNA reads as TGTGCCAGCAGCTTAGTGTCGGCCTACGAGCAGTACTTC. It translates to CASSLVSAYEQYF.

The gene calls are TRBV6-1 and TRBJ2-7; maybe TRBD2 (5 bases). CDR1 MNHNS and CDR2 SASEGT come from the germline V gene. The V end lost 5 bases, the J end lost 3 bases, and 11 bases lay between the germline ends. The CDR3 contains 13 residues. The CDR3 reads CASSLERVYEQYF. In DNA form, the CDR3 reads TGTGCCAGCAGTTTGGAGAGGGTCTACGAGCAGTACTTC.

This chain connects TRBV11-1 to TRBJ2-7; D is perhaps TRBD2 (6 bases). Germline-derived CDR1 and CDR2 are SGHAT and FQDESV (reference sequence). V was clipped by 0 bases and J by 5 bases, with 14 bases between them. The CDR3 runs to 15 residues. CDR3 sequence reads: CASSLAGGVQHEQYF. For the CDR3, the DNA is TGTGCCAGCAGCTTAGCCGGAGGGGTTCAGCACGAGCAGTACTTC.

The chain combines TRBV4-2 with TRBJ2-1; 7 nucleotides align to TRBD2. This CDR3 has 15 amino acids. V was clipped by 5 bases and J by 8 bases; unmatched bases: 12. In germline, CDR1 is LGHNA, CDR2 YNFKEQ. CDR3 nucleotides: TGTGCCAGCAGCTCCTCTAGCGGCCAAGCGGATGAGCAGTTCTTC. This encodes CASSSSSGQADEQFF.

This clone was found a few times. This rearrangement joins TRBV28 to TRBJ2-1; weak D call: TRBD1 (5 bases). Germline V CDR1 and CDR2: MDHEN, SYDVKM. V lost 5 bases and J lost 7, with 15 bases in between. This CDR3 is 14 amino acids long. CDR3 protein: CASSGRAGLNEQFF. CDR3 sequence (DNA): TGTGCCAGCAGTGGCCGGGCAGGGTTAAATGAGCAGTTCTTC.

This rearrangement joins TRBV5-6 to TRBJ2-1; 10 nucleotides agree with TRBD2. From germline, CDR1 is SGHDT and CDR2 YYEEEE. The length of the CDR3 is 15 residues. The trim removed 0 bases at V and 10 bases at J, leaving 7 bases unmatched. CDR3 amino acids: CASSLGLAGAWEQFF. The CDR3 nucleotides read TGTGCCAGCAGCTTGGGCCTAGCGGGAGCTTGGGAGCAGTTCTTC.

This clone was recorded once. The chain recombines TRBV7-9 with TRBJ1-1; 10 bases are shared with TRBD1. V was pared by 3 bases and J by 1 base, with 8 bases of the junction left unmatched. CDR1 and CDR2 (germline): SEHNR, FQNEAQ (reference sequence). This CDR3 has 17 residues. The DNA for the CDR3 is TGTGCCAGCAGCTTTGGACAGGGGGTTGGAAGGAACACTGAAGCTTTCTTT. Translation gives CASSFGQGVGRNTEAFF.